The 30 T cell receptor beta chains in this list originate from one sample, sequenced in a study of CD8+ T cells in alopecia areata. Treatment here: oral pan-JAK inhibitor, 5-10 mg twice daily. Extracted RNA was reverse transcribed, and the resulting cDNA served as sequencing template. TCRdb keeps only in-frame clones here, not all; method: immunoSEQ multiplex PCR. In the table there are about 120,000 clones, more than 45% of which are singletons. The sequencing used CD4+ T cells sorted from blood, collected at week 4, from a patient treated with tofacitinib. These receptors were collected from a human donor with alopecia areata.

The V call is TRBV5-1, the J call TRBJ2-7, with 9 bases that match TRBD1. The CDR3 has 15 amino acids. V lost 6 bases to trimming and J lost 0 bases; unmatched junction nucleotides: 7. The germline gives CDR1 SGHRS, CDR2 YFSETQ. CDR3 in amino acids: CASTNRDRASYEQYF. In DNA form, the CDR3 reads TGCGCCAGCACAAACCGGGACAGGGCCTCCTACGAGCAGTACTTC.

The chain couples TRBV6-5 to TRBJ1-2; 8 nucleotides agree with TRBD1. CDR3 length: 15 amino acids. Trimming removed 2 bases from V and 4 bases from J; junction bases left unmatched: 6. Germline CDR1 and CDR2: MNHEY and SVGAGI. CDR3 sequence (DNA): TGTGCCAGCAGTTACGCCGGACAGGGAAGCTATGGCTACACCTTC. Translation gives CASSYAGQGSYGYTF.

The V and J genes are TRBV2 and TRBJ1-5; D might be TRBD1 (5 bases). Trimming shortened V by 2 bases and J by 5 bases, and 10 bases separated the two germline ends. Per germline, CDR1 SNHLY and CDR2 FYNNEI. This CDR3 contains 14 residues. The CDR3 nucleotides read TGTGCCAGCAGTGAACAGGGTCCCCATCAGCCCCAGCATTTT. Its protein is CASSEQGPHQPQHF. Full variable domain (outside the CDR3, taken from reference TRBV2 and TRBJ1-5): EPEVTQTPSHQVTQMGQEVILRCVPISNHLYFYWYRQILGQKVEFLVSFYNNEISEKSEIFDDQFSVERPDGSNFTLKIRSTKLEDSAMYFCASSEQGPHQPQHFGDGTRLSIL.

The gene calls are TRBV6-1 and TRBJ2-5; D is ambiguous. This CDR3 comprises 13 residues. CDR1 and CDR2 from the germline V gene are MNHNS and SASEGT. V lost 4 bases to trimming and J lost 2 bases, with 8 bases between them. DNA for the CDR3: TGTGCCAGCAGTGTTACCCAACAAGAGACCCAGTACTTC. This translates into CASSVTQQETQYF.

V gene TRBV7-9 combines with J gene TRBJ2-2; 7 bases map to TRBD2. CDR3 size: 17 residues. CDR1 is SEHNR, CDR2 FQNEAQ, per germline (reference sequence). Trimming took 6 bases from V and 0 from J; bases not matched to a gene: 10. The CDR3 protein is CASSPLGGKTNTGELFF. DNA of the CDR3: TGTGCCAGCAGTCCCCTCGGGGGGAAGACGAACACCGGGGAGCTGTTTTTT.

This sequence joins TRBV5-1 and TRBJ1-3; TRBD1 aligns across 7 bases. This CDR3 is built from 15 residues. The J segment lost 2 bases and the V segment lost 5 bases, leaving 7 bases of the junction unmatched. Looked up from germline, CDR1 is SGHRS and CDR2 is YFSETQ. CDR3 nucleotide sequence: TGCGCCAGCAGTCCCCAGACAGGGACTGGAAACACCATATATTTT. It translates to CASSPQTGTGNTIYF. Full variable domain (rest looked up from reference TRBV5-1 and TRBJ1-3): KAGVTQTPRYLIKTRGQQVTLSCSPISGHRSVSWYQQTPGQGLQFLFEYFSETQRNKGNFPGRFSGRQFSNSRSEMNVSTLELGDSALYLCASSPQTGTGNTIYFGEGSWLTVV.

The chain carries TRBV6-5 and TRBJ2-7; 8 nucleotides align to TRBD1. V was pared by 6 bases and J by 4 bases, with 11 bases of the junction left unmatched. Germline CDR1 MNHEY, CDR2 SVGAGI. The CDR3 runs to 15 residues. Here the CDR3 reads CASSLYGQGSYEQYF. The DNA for the CDR3 is TGTGCCAGCAGCCTTTACGGACAGGGCTCGTACGAGCAGTACTTC.

As regards this clone: Other nucleotide sequences in the sample specify the same CDR3. The chain joins TRBV7-2 to TRBJ2-3; no firm D call. Germline CDR1 and CDR2: SGHTA and FQGNSA. The CDR3 covers 12 residues. V was clipped by 5 bases and J by 2 bases, with 5 bases between them. Here the CDR3 reads CASSPYTDTQYF. The CDR3 nucleotides read TGTGCCAGCAGCCCCTACACAGATACGCAGTATTTT.

V gene TRBV5-1 combines with J gene TRBJ2-1; 10 bases are a match to TRBD1. This CDR3 has 17 amino acids. Germline-derived CDR1 and CDR2 are SGHRS and YFSETQ. Losses at the gene ends were 3 bases for V and 9 bases for J; bases not matched to a gene: 15. CDR3 DNA: TGCGCCAGCAGCTCCCGGGACAGGGGAAAGTATGGCGGTGAGCAGTTCTTC. This gives the protein CASSSRDRGKYGGEQFF.

This clone was found a few times. The chain links TRBV23-1 to TRBJ1-5; 7 bases agree with TRBD1. TRBV23-1 counts as an open reading frame of uncertain function. J lost 1 base, V lost 3 bases, and 9 bases had no gene match. The CDR3 has 17 amino acids. The CDR3 bases are TGCGCCAGCAGTCACGGTTATAGGGGGCTCAGCAATCAGCCCCAGCATTTT. Translation: CASSHGYRGLSNQPQHF.

The chain recombines TRBV27 with TRBJ2-3, with TRBD2 matching over 8 bases. From germline, CDR1 is MNHEY and CDR2 SMNVEV (reference sequence). CDR3 length: 17 amino acids. V lost 5 bases to trimming and J lost 2 bases; unmatched junction nucleotides: 12. CDR3 in amino acids: CASSPVAGITSTDTQYF. The CDR3 DNA follows: TGTGCCAGCAGTCCGGTAGCGGGGATAACCTCCACAGATACGCAGTATTTT.

V gene TRBV29-1 combines with J gene TRBJ1-3; no clear D gene. Trimming removed 5 bases from V and 0 bases from J, with 11 bases in between. The CDR3 is 14 amino acids. Germline CDR1 and CDR2: SQVTM and ANQGSEA. CDR3 in DNA: TGCAGCGTTTCAACCGGGAACTCTGGAAACACCATATATTTT. This sequence encodes CSVSTGNSGNTIYF.

This chain uses TRBV30 with TRBJ2-5; D may be TRBD2 (6 bases). The CDR3 consists of 13 residues. V lost 4 bases and J lost 4, with 13 bases in between. Germline values: CDR1 GTSNPN, CDR2 SVGIG (reference sequence). The CDR3 region is CAWIGWGGETQYF. As DNA, the CDR3 is TGTGCCTGGATCGGCTGGGGAGGAGAGACCCAGTACTTC.

This sequence joins TRBV5-4 and TRBJ1-5; D unclear. Germline V CDR1 and CDR2: SGHNT, YYREEE (reference sequence). The CDR3 is 13 residues long. Trimming removed 3 bases at V and 5 bases at J, with 9 bases between. The DNA for the CDR3 is TGTGCCAGCAGCTATGAACCGGATCAGCCCCAGCATTTT. Protein: CASSYEPDQPQHF.

This chain joins TRBV29-1 and TRBJ1-1, with D maybe TRBD1 (6 bases). V lost 4 bases to trimming and J lost 0 bases, with 9 bases between them. The germline V gene encodes CDR1 SQVTM and CDR2 ANQGSEA. The CDR3 has 13 residues. Here the CDR3 DNA reads TGCAGCGTTGCTCGACAGGTGAACACTGAAGCTTTCTTT. Its translation is CSVARQVNTEAFF.

This clone was seen a few times. The J gene is TRBJ2-3, the V gene TRBV15; TRBD1 is a possible D gene (6 bases). The CDR3 contains 16 residues. Germline V gene data show CDR1 as LNHNV and CDR2 as YYDKDF (reference sequence). The V end was cut by 5 bases, the J end by 1 base, with 16 bases between. The CDR3 loop is CATSPTLQGGTDTQYF. The DNA for the CDR3 is TGTGCCACCAGCCCCACCCTACAGGGAGGCACAGATACGCAGTATTTT.

The J gene is TRBJ2-4, the V gene TRBV7-3; 11 bases line up with TRBD1. CDR3 length: 13 amino acids. Germline V gene data show CDR1 as SGHTA and CDR2 as FQGTGA. Trimming removed 5 bases from V and 8 bases from J; junction bases left unmatched: 2. The CDR3 nucleotides are TGTGCCAGCAGCCCGGGACAGGGGGACATTCAGTACTTC. This gives the protein CASSPGQGDIQYF.

This clone showed up just a few times. V gene TRBV7-2 combines with J gene TRBJ2-3; D unresolved. The CDR3 extends over 14 amino acids. V was clipped by 1 base and J by 7 bases, with 12 bases between them. Per germline, CDR1 SGHTA and CDR2 FQGNSA. The CDR3 coding sequence is TGTGCCAGCAGCTTAGAGGCTCATACTTATACGCAGTATTTT. Its protein product is CASSLEAHTYTQYF. Together with reference TRBV7-2 and TRBJ2-3, the CDR3 gives the full variable domain: GAGVSQSPSNKVTEKGKDVELRCDPISGHTALYWYRQSLGQGLEFLIYFQGNSAPDKSGLPSDRFSAERTGGSVSTLTIQRTQQEDSAVYLCASSLEAHTYTQYFGPGTRLTVL.

This rearrangement joins TRBV30 to TRBJ1-4, with D unresolved. Trimming shortened V by 2 bases and J by 2 bases, and 9 bases separated the two germline ends. Germline assignment: CDR1 GTSNPN and CDR2 SVGIG (reference sequence). This CDR3 has 14 residues. This chain's CDR3 is CAWSPTRTNEKLFF. In DNA form, the CDR3 reads TGTGCCTGGAGTCCTACCCGGACTAATGAAAAACTGTTTTTT. Supplemented by reference TRBV30 and TRBJ1-4, the full variable domain reads SQTIHQWPATLVQPVGSPLSLECTVEGTSNPNLYWYRQAAGRGLQLLFYSVGIGQISSEVPQNLSASRPQDRQFILSSKKLLLSDSGFYLCAWSPTRTNEKLFFGSGTQLSVL.

There are a few counts of this clone. V gene TRBV11-3 combines with J gene TRBJ1-1, with D perhaps matching TRBD1 (6 bases). Germline assignment: CDR1 SGHNT and CDR2 YENEEA. Trimming took off 5 bases at V and 2 bases at J, with 12 bases between the two ends. This CDR3 has 14 residues. The CDR3 protein is CASSRQDTNTEAFF. The CDR3 bases are TGTGCCAGCAGCCGACAGGACACCAACACTGAAGCTTTCTTT. The entire variable domain, with the rest obtained from reference TRBV11-3 and TRBJ1-1, is as follows: EAGVVQSPRYKIIEKKQPVAFWCNPISGHNTLYWYLQNLGQGPELLIRYENEEAVDDSQLPKDRFSAERLKGVDSTLKIQPAELGDSAVYLCASSRQDTNTEAFFGQGTRLTVV.

This clone showed up just a few times. The V and J genes are TRBV19 and TRBJ2-3, with no clear D. Per germline, CDR1 LNHDA and CDR2 SQIVND (reference sequence). V was shortened by 5 bases and J by 6 bases, with 15 bases between the two germline ends. This CDR3 is built from 14 residues. This chain's CDR3 is CASSDLSRTDTQYF. CDR3 sequence (DNA): TGTGCCAGTAGTGACCTCTCTAGAACGGATACGCAGTATTTT.

The chain links TRBV4-2 to TRBJ1-1; TRBD1 aligns across 7 bases. Germline assignment: CDR1 LGHNA and CDR2 YNFKEQ. The CDR3 runs to 13 residues. V was clipped by 4 bases and J by 1 base; unmatched bases: 0. The CDR3 region is CASSRQGNTEAFF. The CDR3 nucleotides read TGTGCCAGCAGCCGACAGGGGAACACTGAAGCTTTCTTT.

The chain recombines TRBV6-1 with TRBJ2-7, with 9 positions matching TRBD2. This CDR3 is built from 13 residues. Germline V gives CDR1 MNHNS, CDR2 SASEGT. The DNA for the CDR3 is TGTGCTACCTATAGCGGGAGCTTACTCGAGCAGTACTTC. Translated, it gives CATYSGSLLEQYF.

The chain has TRBV2 and TRBJ2-1, with a possible D match to TRBD2 (5 bases). The germline V and J ends were trimmed by 6 bases and 2 bases, with 14 bases remaining between them. The CDR3 covers 15 residues. CDR1 SNHLY and CDR2 FYNNEI come from the germline V gene. CDR3 in amino acids: CASSPREGAYNEQFF. Here the CDR3 DNA reads TGTGCCAGCAGCCCCAGAGAGGGAGCCTACAATGAGCAGTTCTTC.

The rearrangement uses TRBV5-4 and TRBJ1-2; 8 bases fit TRBD1. J was trimmed by 0 bases and V by 0 bases; bases with no gene match: 4. Looked up from germline, CDR1 is SGHNT and CDR2 is YYREEE (reference sequence). The CDR3 sequence is 16 residues long. CDR3 region: CASSLGQGSTNYGYTF. The CDR3 nucleotides are TGTGCCAGCAGCTTGGGACAGGGGTCGACTAACTATGGCTACACCTTC.

Worth noting for this clone: The junction departs from germline at one end; a sequencing error may be responsible. The chain joins TRBV7-7 to TRBJ2-1, with unresolved D. There are 14 residues in the CDR3. Germline values: CDR1 SSHAT, CDR2 FNYEAQ (reference sequence). CDR3 coding DNA: TGTGCTAGCAGCCCCTCCGTGGGGTTGAATGAGCAGTTCTTC. It is translated as CASSPSVGLNEQFF.

The chain couples TRBV29-1 to TRBJ1-2; TRBD1 aligns across 7 bases. Germline CDR1 SQVTM, CDR2 ANQGSEA. Losses at the gene ends were 5 bases for V and 5 bases for J; bases not matched to a gene: 5. The CDR3 is 12 residues long. Written as DNA, the CDR3 is TGCAGCGTTTCACAGGGGTTGTATGGCTACACCTTC. It encodes CSVSQGLYGYTF.

The V call is TRBV29-1, the J call TRBJ2-1; TRBD2 matches 8 bases. Per germline, CDR1 SQVTM and CDR2 ANQGSEA. CDR3 size: 13 residues. The V and J ends lost 4 bases and 8 bases, in that order; junction bases with no gene match: 7. CDR3 DNA sequence: TGCAGCGTTGCGGAGCGGGAGAAGTATGAGCAGTTCTTC. This gives the protein CSVAEREKYEQFF.

This clone is labeled as medium-sized. The V call is TRBV19, the J call TRBJ2-1; 7 positions agree with TRBD1. V shed 7 bases, J shed 0 bases, and the junction held 3 bases outside the gene matches. The germline V gene encodes CDR1 LNHDA and CDR2 SQIVND (reference sequence). The CDR3 has 14 amino acids. The CDR3 loop is CASTRDSSYNEQFF. CDR3 nucleotides: TGTGCCAGTACCCGGGACAGCTCCTACAATGAGCAGTTCTTC.

The chain has TRBV7-8 and TRBJ2-3; unclear D gene. The CDR3 loop spans 13 amino acids. The V end lost 4 bases, the J end lost 2 bases, and 7 bases lay between the germline ends. Germline V gene lookup returns CDR1 SGHVS and CDR2 FQNEAQ. CDR3: CASSSGPTDTQYF. CDR3 nucleotide sequence: TGTGCCAGCAGCTCCGGGCCCACAGATACGCAGTATTTT.